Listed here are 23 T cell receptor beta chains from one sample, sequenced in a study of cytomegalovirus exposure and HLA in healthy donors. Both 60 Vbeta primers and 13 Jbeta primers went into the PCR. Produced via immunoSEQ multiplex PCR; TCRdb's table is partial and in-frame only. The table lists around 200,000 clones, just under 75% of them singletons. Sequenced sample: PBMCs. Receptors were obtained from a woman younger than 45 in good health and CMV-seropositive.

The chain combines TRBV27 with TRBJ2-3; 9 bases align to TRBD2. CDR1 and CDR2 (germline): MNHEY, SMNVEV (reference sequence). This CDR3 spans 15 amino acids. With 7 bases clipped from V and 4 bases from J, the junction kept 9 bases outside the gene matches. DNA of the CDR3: TGTGCCAGCAAGGGAGAAGCGGGAGGCCCAGATACGCAGTATTTT. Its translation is CASKGEAGGPDTQYF.

The CDR3, as DNA: TGCGCCAGCAGTGCCGGGACTAGCGGGCGGTCCTCCTACGAGCAGTACTTC. As protein: CASSAGTSGRSSYEQYF. The chain joins TRBV10-2 to TRBJ2-7, with TRBD2 matching over 12 bases. The CDR3 extends over 17 amino acids. Per the germline V gene, CDR1 is WSHSY and CDR2 is SAAADI. Trimming cost V 4 bases and J 0 bases; bases outside gene matches: 7.

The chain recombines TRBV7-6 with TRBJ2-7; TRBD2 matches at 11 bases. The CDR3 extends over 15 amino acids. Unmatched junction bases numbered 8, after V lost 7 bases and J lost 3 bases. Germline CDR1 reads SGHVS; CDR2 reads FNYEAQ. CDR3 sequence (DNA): TGTGCCAGCACTCAAGGGACTAGCGGAGACTACGAGCAGTACTTC. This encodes CASTQGTSGDYEQYF.

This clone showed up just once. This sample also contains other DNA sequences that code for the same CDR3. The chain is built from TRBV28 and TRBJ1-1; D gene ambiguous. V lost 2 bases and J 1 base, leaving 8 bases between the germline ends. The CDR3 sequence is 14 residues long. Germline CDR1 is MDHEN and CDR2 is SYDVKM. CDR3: CASSLVRGNTEAFF. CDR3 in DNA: TGTGCCAGCAGTTTAGTCAGAGGGAACACTGAAGCTTTCTTT.

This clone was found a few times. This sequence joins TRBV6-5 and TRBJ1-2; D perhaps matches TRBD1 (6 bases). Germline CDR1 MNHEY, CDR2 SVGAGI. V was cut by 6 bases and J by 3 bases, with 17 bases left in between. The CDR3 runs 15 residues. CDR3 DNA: TGTGCCAGCAGCCCTAGACAGGCGATGTACTATGGCTACACCTTC. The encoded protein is CASSPRQAMYYGYTF.

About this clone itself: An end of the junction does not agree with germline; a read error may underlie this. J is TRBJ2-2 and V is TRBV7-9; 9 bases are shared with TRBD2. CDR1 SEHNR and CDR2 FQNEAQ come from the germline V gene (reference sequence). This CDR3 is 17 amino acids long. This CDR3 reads CSSSSLGGLAVTGELFF. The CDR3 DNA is TGTTCCAGCAGCTCTTTGGGGGGACTAGCCGTAACCGGGGAGCTGTTTTTT.

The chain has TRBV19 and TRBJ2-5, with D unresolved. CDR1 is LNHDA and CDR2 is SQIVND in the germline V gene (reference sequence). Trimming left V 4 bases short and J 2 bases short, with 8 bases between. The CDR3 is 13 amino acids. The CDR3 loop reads CASSSQVQETQYF. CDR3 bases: TGTGCCAGTAGTAGCCAGGTTCAAGAGACCCAGTACTTC. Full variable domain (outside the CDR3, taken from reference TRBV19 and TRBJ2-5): DGGITQSPKYLFRKEGQNVTLSCEQNLNHDAMYWYRQDPGQGLRLIYYSQIVNDFQKGDIAEGYSVSREKKESFPLTVTSAQKNPTAFYLCASSSQVQETQYFGPGTRLLVL.

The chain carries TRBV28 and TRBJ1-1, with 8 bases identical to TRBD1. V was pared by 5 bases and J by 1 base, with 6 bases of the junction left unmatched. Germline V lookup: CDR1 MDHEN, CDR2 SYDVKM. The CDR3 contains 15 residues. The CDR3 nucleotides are TGTGCCAGCAGTCCTAGGACAGGGCCGAACACTGAAGCTTTCTTT. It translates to CASSPRTGPNTEAFF.

The CDR3 reads CSVRDFVSGNTIYF. The CDR3 DNA follows: TGCAGCGTAAGGGACTTCGTCTCTGGAAACACCATATATTTT. This chain links TRBV29-1 with TRBJ1-3; D is perhaps TRBD1 (5 bases). Trimming took 6 bases from V and 0 from J, leaving 12 bases between them. The germline gives CDR1 SQVTM, CDR2 ANQGSEA. The CDR3 runs 14 residues. The complete variable domain, with remaining parts taken from reference TRBV29-1 and TRBJ1-3, reads SAVISQKPSRDICQRGTSLTIQCQVDSQVTMMFWYRQQPGQSLTLIATANQGSEATYESGFVIDKFPISRPNLTFSTLTVSNMSPEDSSIYLCSVRDFVSGNTIYFGEGSWLTVV.

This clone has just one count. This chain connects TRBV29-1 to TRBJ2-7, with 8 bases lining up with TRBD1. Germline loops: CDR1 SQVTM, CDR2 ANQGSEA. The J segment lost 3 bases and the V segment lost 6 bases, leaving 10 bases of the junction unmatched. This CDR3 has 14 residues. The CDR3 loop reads CSVRTGSTNYEQYF. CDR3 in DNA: TGCAGCGTAAGGACAGGGAGCACTAACTACGAGCAGTACTTC.

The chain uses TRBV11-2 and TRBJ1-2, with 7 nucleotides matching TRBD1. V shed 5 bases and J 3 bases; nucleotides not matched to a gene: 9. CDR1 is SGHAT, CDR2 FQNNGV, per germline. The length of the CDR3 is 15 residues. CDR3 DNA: TGTGCCAGCAGCGGACGGGGGACAGCTGACTATGGCTACACCTTC. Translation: CASSGRGTADYGYTF.

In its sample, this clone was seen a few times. The CDR3 region is CASSQLDEQFF. The CDR3 coding sequence is TGTGCCAGCAGCCAGTTGGATGAGCAGTTCTTC. The chain employs TRBV7-9 and TRBJ2-1; D is unclear. Trimming took 5 bases from V and 8 from J, leaving 7 bases between them. Germline CDR1 is SEHNR and CDR2 is FQNEAQ (reference sequence). This CDR3 has 11 residues. Full variable domain (missing parts from reference TRBV7-9 and TRBJ2-1): DTGVSQNPRHKITKRGQNVTFRCDPISEHNRLYWYRQTLGQGPEFLTYFQNEAQLEKSRLLSDRFSAERPKGSFSTLEIQRTEQGDSAMYLCASSQLDEQFFGPGTRLTVL.

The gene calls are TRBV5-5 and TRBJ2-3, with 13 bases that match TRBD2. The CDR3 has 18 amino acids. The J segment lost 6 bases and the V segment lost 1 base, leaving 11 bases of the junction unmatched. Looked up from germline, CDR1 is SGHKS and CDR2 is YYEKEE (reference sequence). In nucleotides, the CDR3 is TGTGCCAGCAGCTTGAAATTACGGACTAGCGGGAGTAGGGATACGCAGTATTTT. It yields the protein CASSLKLRTSGSRDTQYF.

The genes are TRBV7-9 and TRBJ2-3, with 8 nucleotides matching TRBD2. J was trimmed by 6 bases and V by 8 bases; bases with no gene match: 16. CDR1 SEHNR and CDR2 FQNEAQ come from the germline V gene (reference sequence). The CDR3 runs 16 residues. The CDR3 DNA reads TGTGCCAGCTTAACGTCACCGGGGGGGGCTCGCGATACGCAGTATTTT. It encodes CASLTSPGGARDTQYF.

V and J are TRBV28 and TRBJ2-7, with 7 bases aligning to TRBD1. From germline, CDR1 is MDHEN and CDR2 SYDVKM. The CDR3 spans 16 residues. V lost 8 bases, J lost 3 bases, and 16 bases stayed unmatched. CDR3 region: CASRSPRTGSSYEQYF. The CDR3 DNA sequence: TGTGCCAGCCGTTCCCCTAGGACAGGATCCAGCTACGAGCAGTACTTC. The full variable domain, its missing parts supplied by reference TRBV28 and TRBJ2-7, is DVKVTQSSRYLVKRTGEKVFLECVQDMDHENMFWYRQDPGLGLRLIYFSYDVKMKEKGDIPEGYSVSREKKERFSLILESASTNQTSMYLCASRSPRTGSSYEQYFGPGTRLTVT.

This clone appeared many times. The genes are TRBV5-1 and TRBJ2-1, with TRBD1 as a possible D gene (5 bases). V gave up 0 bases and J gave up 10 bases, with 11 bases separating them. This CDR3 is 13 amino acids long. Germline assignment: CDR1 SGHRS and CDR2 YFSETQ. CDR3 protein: CASSLEGAGEQFF. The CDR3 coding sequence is TGCGCCAGCAGCTTGGAAGGGGCCGGGGAGCAGTTCTTC.

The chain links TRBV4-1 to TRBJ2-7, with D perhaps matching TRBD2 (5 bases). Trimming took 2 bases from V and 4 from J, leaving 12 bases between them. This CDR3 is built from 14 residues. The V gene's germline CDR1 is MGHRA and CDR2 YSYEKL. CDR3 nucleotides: TGCGCCAGCAGCCAAAGTCTAGCCGATTACGAGCAGTACTTC. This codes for CASSQSLADYEQYF.

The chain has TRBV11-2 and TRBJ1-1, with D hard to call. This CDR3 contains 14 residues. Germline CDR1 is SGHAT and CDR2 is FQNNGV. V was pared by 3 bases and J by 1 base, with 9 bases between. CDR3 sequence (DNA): TGTGCCAGCAGCTTGGCAGGCGCGAACACTGAAGCTTTCTTT. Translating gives CASSLAGANTEAFF.

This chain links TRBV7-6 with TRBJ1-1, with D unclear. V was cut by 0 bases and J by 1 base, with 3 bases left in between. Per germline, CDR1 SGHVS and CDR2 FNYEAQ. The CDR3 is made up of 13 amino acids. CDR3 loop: CASSLAGNTEAFF. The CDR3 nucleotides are TGTGCCAGCAGCTTAGCCGGGAACACTGAAGCTTTCTTT.

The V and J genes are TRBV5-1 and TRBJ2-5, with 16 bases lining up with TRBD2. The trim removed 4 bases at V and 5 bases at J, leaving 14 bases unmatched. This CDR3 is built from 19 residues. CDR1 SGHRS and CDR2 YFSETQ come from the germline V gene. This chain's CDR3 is CASSVSPQGTSGRAETQYF. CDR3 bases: TGCGCCAGCAGCGTTTCCCCACAGGGGACTAGCGGGAGGGCGGAGACCCAGTACTTC.

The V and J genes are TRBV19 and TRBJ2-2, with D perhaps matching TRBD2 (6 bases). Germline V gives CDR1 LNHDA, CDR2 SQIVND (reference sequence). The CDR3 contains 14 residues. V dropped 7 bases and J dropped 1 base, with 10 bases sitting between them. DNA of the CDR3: TGTGCCAGTATGTTAGCGGTGAACACCGGGGAGCTGTTTTTT. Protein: CASMLAVNTGELFF.

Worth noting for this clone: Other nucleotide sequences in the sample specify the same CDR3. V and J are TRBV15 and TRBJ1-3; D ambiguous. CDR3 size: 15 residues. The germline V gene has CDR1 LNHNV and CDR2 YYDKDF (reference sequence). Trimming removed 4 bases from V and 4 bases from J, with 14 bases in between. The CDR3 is CATSTMRVPGNTIYF. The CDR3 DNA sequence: TGTGCCACCAGCACCATGCGAGTCCCCGGAAACACCATATATTTT. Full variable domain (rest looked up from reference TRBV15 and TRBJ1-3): DAMVIQNPRYQVTQFGKPVTLSCSQTLNHNVMYWYQQKSSQAPKLLFHYYDKDFNNEADTPDNFQSRRPNTSFCFLDIRSPGLGDTAMYLCATSTMRVPGNTIYFGEGSWLTVV.

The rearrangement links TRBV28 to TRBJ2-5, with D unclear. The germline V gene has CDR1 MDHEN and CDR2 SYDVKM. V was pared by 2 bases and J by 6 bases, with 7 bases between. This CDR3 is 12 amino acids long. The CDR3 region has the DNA TGTGCCAGCAGTTTAGGGCGAAAGACCCAGTACTTC. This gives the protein CASSLGRKTQYF.